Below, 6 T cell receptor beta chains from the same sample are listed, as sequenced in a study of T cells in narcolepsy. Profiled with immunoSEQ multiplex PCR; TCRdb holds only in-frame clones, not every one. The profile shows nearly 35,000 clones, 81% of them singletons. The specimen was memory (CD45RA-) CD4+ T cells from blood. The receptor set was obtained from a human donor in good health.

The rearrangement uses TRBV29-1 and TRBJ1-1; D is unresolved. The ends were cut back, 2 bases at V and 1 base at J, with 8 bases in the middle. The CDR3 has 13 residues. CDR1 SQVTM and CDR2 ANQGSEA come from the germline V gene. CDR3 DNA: TGCAGCGTTGAATCGCCAGAGAACACTGAAGCTTTCTTT. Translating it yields CSVESPENTEAFF.

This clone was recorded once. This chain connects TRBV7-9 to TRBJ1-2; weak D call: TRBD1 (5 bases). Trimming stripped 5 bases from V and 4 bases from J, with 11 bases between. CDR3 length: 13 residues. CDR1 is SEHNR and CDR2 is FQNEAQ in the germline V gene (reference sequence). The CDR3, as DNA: TGTGCCAGCAGCCCAACAGACAGCTATGGCTACACCTTC. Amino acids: CASSPTDSYGYTF.

Here the CDR3 reads CASRTGVSNQPQHF. The CDR3 coding sequence is TGTGCCAGCAGGACAGGGGTAAGCAATCAGCCCCAGCATTTT. V is TRBV6-5 and J is TRBJ1-5; TRBD1 matches at 8 bases. J was trimmed by 1 base and V by 6 bases; bases with no gene match: 2. The CDR3 loop spans 14 amino acids. Germline V gene lookup returns CDR1 MNHEY and CDR2 SVGAGI.

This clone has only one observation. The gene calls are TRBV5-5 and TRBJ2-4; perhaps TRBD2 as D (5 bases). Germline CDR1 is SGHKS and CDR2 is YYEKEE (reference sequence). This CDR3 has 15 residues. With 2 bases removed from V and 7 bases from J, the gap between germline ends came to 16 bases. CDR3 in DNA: TGTGCCAGCAGCTTACGACCCCCGGGCGGGAACATTCAGTACTTC. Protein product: CASSLRPPGGNIQYF.

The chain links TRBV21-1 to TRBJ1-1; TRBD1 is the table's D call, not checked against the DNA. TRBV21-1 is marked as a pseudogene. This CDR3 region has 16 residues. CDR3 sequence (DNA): TGTGCCAGCAGCCTCAAACGGGACAGAGCAAACACTGAAGCTTTCTTT. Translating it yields CASSLKRDRANTEAFF.

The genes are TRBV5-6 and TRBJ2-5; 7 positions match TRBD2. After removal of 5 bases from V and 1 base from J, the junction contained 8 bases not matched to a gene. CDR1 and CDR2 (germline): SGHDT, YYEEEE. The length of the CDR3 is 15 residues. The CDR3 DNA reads TGTGCCAGCAGTTCCCTTCCTAGCGGCCAAGAGACCCAGTACTTC. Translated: CASSSLPSGQETQYF.